A selection of T cell receptor beta chains follows, all from one sample in a study of blood T cell repertoires in COVID-19. TCRdb keeps only in-frame clones here, not all; method: immunoSEQ multiplex PCR. Of about 110,000 clones listed, over 75% are singletons. Input material: peripheral blood. The receptors derive from a woman between 45 and 60 years old with acute or convalescent COVID-19. The CDR3 runs from the conserved cysteine through the conserved F or W.

v_call: TRBV6-5
j_call: TRBJ1-6
cdr3_aa: CASTPTGNNSPLHF

v_call: TRBV5-4
j_call: TRBJ2-7
cdr3_aa: CASSLGRVRSYEQYF

v_call: TRBV28
j_call: TRBJ1-6
cdr3_aa: CASITRGLSYNSPLHF

v_call: TRBV28
j_call: TRBJ1-5
cdr3_aa: CASRPEGQPQHF

v_call: TRBV6-5
j_call: TRBJ1-5
cdr3_aa: CASSYSGGTRDQPQHF

v_call: TRBV4-1
j_call: TRBJ2-3
cdr3_aa: CASSQEPSRQTSTDTQYF

v_call: TRBV5-4
j_call: TRBJ1-2
cdr3_aa: CASSFRQGAYGYTF

v_call: TRBV6-5
j_call: TRBJ2-7
cdr3_aa: CASNRGYEQYF

v_call: TRBV19
j_call: TRBJ2-7
cdr3_aa: CASIRGPGGKSYEQYF

v_call: TRBV4-1
j_call: TRBJ1-4
cdr3_aa: CASSRDDRGVEKLFF

v_call: TRBV19
j_call: TRBJ1-5
cdr3_aa: CASSNNFGGIPQHF

v_call: TRBV24-1
j_call: TRBJ2-3
cdr3_aa: CATSEGQGRDTQYF

v_call: TRBV30
j_call: TRBJ2-2
cdr3_aa: CAWRPTGGNTGELFF

v_call: TRBV7-6
j_call: TRBJ1-2
cdr3_aa: CASSLGAGGAYSLYGYTF

v_call: TRBV30
j_call: TRBJ1-2
cdr3_aa: CAWSVLGRFQGF

v_call: TRBV3-1/TRBV3-2
j_call: TRBJ1-6
cdr3_aa: CASSSSAVRTTYSPLHF

v_call: TRBV19
j_call: TRBJ2-1
cdr3_aa: CASSMAPMGTRNYNEQFF

v_call: TRBV19
j_call: TRBJ2-2
cdr3_aa: CASSIWAGSNTGELFF

v_call: TRBV3-1/TRBV3-2
j_call: TRBJ2-1
cdr3_aa: CASSRSDYRYNEQFF

v_call: TRBV10-1
j_call: TRBJ2-7
cdr3_aa: CASSAAAGGPTEQYF

v_call: TRBV6-5
j_call: TRBJ1-5
cdr3_aa: CASSPMTGNNQPQHF

v_call: TRBV5-1
j_call: TRBJ2-3
cdr3_aa: CASSLAARGTDTQYF

v_call: TRBV9
j_call: TRBJ2-1
cdr3_aa: CASTLSGGAGNEQFF

v_call: TRBV28
j_call: TRBJ1-5
cdr3_aa: CASSSGWGGANNQPQHF

v_call: TRBV5-6
j_call: TRBJ1-6
cdr3_aa: CASSFPRGPNSPLHF

v_call: TRBV4-2
j_call: TRBJ1-1
cdr3_aa: CASSQESGLNTEAFF

v_call: TRBV30
j_call: TRBJ1-2
cdr3_aa: CAWSVLGAGYTF

v_call: TRBV30
j_call: TRBJ2-5
cdr3_aa: CAWSVTTGGETQYF

v_call: TRBV19
j_call: TRBJ2-3
cdr3_aa: CAIQGALTDTQYF

v_call: TRBV5-1
j_call: TRBJ1-1
cdr3_aa: CASSSTSDRLSDTEAFF

v_call: TRBV2
j_call: TRBJ1-5
cdr3_aa: CASSSQGTLSNQPQHF

v_call: TRBV5-1
j_call: TRBJ1-2
cdr3_aa: CASSPEAGSYGYTF

v_call: TRBV30
j_call: TRBJ2-7
cdr3_aa: CAWSVRVSYEQYF

v_call: TRBV28
j_call: TRBJ2-7
cdr3_aa: CASTSSGLPSYEQYF

v_call: TRBV30
j_call: TRBJ1-1
cdr3_aa: CAWSALTEAFF

v_call: TRBV12-3/TRBV12-4
j_call: TRBJ1-1
cdr3_aa: CASSLYESAEAFF

v_call: TRBV7-3
j_call: TRBJ2-3
cdr3_aa: CASSPTGGDTQYF

v_call: TRBV10-1
j_call: TRBJ2-5
cdr3_aa: CASSDADRGTQETQYF

v_call: TRBV9
j_call: TRBJ1-4
cdr3_aa: CASSENTDRTTSRNEKLFF

v_call: TRBV6-2/TRBV6-3
j_call: TRBJ1-1
cdr3_aa: CASSYREDTEAFF